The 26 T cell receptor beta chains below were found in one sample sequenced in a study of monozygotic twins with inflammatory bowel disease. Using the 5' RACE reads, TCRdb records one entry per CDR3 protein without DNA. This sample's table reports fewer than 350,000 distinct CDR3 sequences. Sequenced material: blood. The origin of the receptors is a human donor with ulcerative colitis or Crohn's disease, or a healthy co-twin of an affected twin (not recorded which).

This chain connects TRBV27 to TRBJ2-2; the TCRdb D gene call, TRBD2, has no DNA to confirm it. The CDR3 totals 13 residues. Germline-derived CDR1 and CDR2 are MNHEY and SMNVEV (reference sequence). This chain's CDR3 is CASGEGGTGELFF.

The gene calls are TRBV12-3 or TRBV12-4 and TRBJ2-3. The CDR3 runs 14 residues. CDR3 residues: CASRVAGATDTQYF.

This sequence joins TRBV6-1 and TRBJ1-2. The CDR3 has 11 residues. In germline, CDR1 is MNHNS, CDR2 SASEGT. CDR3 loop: CASRETEGYTF.

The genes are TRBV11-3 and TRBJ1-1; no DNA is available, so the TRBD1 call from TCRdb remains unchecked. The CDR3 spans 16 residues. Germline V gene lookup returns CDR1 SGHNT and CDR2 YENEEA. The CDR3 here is CASSDRDRGRETEAFF.

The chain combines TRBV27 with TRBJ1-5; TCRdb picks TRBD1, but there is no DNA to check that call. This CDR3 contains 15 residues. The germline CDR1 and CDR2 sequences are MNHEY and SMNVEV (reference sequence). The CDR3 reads CASKREGVVNQPQHF.

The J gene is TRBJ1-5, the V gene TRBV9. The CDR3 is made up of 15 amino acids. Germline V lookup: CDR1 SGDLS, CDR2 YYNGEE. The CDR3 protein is CASSVAGNPNQPQHF.

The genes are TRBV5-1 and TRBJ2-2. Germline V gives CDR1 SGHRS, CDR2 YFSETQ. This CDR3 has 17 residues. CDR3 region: CASSPFLTGGNTGELFF.

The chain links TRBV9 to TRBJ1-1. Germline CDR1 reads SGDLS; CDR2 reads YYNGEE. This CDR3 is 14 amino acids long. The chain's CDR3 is CASSGEPRGPEAFF.

The CDR3 here is CASSFLPTRDRGYEQYF. The V call is TRBV7-2, the J call TRBJ2-7; TCRdb outputs TRBD1, but without DNA this stays unchecked. This CDR3 has 17 amino acids. Germline V gives CDR1 SGHTA, CDR2 FQGNSA.

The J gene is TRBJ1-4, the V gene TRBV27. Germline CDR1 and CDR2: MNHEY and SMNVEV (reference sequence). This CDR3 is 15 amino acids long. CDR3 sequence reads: CASSSLGSNREKLFF.

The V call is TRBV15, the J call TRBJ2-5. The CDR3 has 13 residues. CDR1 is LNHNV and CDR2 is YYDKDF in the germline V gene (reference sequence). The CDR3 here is CATSRDKGETQYF.

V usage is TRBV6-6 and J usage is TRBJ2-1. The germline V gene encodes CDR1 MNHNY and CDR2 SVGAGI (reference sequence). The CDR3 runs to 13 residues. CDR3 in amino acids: CASQMAVYNEQFF.

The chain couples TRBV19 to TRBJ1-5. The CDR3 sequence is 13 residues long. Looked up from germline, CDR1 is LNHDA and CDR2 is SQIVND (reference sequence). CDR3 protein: CASSMFQNQPQHF.

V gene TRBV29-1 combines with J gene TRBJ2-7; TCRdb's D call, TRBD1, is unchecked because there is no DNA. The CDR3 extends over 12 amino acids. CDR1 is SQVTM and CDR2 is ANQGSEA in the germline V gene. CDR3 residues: CSAEGGNYEQYF.

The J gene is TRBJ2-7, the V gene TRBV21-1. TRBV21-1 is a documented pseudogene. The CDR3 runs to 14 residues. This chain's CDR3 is CASSKGPESYEQYF.

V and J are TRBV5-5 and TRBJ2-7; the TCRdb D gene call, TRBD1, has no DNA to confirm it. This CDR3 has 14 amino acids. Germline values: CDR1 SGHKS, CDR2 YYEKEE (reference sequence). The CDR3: CASSPHTTGDEQYF.

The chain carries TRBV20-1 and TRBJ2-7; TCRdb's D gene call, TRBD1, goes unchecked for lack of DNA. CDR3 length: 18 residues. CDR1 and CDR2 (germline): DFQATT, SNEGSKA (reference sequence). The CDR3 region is CSARDNVGATGDPYEQYF.

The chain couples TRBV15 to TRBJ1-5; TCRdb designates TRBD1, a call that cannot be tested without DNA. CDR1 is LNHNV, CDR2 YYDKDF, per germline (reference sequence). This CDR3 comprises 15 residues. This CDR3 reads CATSSPGTGDQPQHF.

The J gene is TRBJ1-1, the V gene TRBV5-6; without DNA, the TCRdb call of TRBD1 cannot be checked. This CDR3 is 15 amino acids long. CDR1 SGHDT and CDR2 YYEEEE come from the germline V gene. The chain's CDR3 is CASSLGAAGGTEAFF.

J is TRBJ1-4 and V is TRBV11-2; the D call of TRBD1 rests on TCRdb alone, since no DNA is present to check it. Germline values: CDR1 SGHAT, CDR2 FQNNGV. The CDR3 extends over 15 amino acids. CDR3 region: CASSADRSSGENLFF.

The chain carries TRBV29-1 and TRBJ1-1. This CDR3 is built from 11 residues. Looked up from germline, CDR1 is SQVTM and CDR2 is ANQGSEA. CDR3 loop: CSVVIRTEAFF.

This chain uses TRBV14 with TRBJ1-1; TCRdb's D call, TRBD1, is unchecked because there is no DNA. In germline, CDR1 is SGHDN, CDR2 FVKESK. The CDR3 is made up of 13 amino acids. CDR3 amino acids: CASKQGMNTEAFF.

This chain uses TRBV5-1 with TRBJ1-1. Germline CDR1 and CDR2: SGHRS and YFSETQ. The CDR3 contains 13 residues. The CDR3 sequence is CASSSAGNTEAFF.

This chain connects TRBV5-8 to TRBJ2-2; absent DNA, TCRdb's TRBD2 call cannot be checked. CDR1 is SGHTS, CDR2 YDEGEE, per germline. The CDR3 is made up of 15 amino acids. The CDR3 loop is CASSYSGTRSGELFF.

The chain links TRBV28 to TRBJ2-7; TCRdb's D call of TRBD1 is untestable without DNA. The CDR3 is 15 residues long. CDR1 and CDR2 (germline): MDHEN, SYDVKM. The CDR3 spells CASSVTGVGSYEQYF.

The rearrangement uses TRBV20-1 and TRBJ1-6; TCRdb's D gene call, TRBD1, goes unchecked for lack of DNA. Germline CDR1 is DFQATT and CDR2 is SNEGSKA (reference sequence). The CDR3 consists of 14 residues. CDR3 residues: CSARPPPSSSPLHF.